These 11 T cell receptor beta chains share one sample of origin, sequenced in a study of naive and memory T cell subsets. An equimolar mix of two oligonucleotides served as the beta constant-region primer for TRBC1 and TRBC2. Four rounds of PCR amplified the ligated cDNA using nested alpha and beta constant-region primers plus SP2. TCRdb used MiXCR to reprocess the UMI-ligation and nested PCR reads, holding one entry per CDR3 protein. The sample lists around 130,000 distinct CDR3 sequences, 35% to 40% seen once, with 0.9% in the top ten. The sample comprised central memory CD4+ T cells from blood. The receptors were gathered from a human donor in good health.

In this sample, this clonotype turned up many times. The CDR3 here is CASSLGRSYNEQFF. The DNA of the CDR3 is TGTGCCAGCAGTTTAGGCAGAAGCTACAATGAGCAGTTCTTC. The genes are TRBV28 and TRBJ2-1, with D uncertain. CDR3 length: 14 residues. Between the trimmed V and J ends, which lost 2 bases and 3 bases, there was a span of 8 bases. Germline CDR1 is MDHEN and CDR2 is SYDVKM.

The chain recombines TRBV12-3 or TRBV12-4 with TRBJ2-7, with TRBD1 matching over 12 bases. CDR3 length: 16 amino acids. Trimming removed 4 bases from V and 6 bases from J; junction bases left unmatched: 10. The CDR3 region is CASSSTTGTGGSEQYF. The CDR3 DNA follows: TGTGCCAGCAGTTCAACCACCGGGACAGGGGGCTCCGAGCAGTACTTC.

This rearrangement joins TRBV14 to TRBJ2-1; a possible D gene is TRBD2 (6 bases). The germline V and J ends were trimmed by 4 bases and 9 bases, with 25 bases remaining between them. The CDR3 loop spans 17 amino acids. Germline CDR1 SGHDN, CDR2 FVKESK. The CDR3 DNA reads TGTGCCAGCAGCCCCCCCCTTCAGCCGGGAGCGAAAAGTGAGCAGTTCTTC. Amino acids: CASSPPLQPGAKSEQFF.

The CDR3 DNA follows: TGTGCCAGCAGGACAGGTAGTTCGAACACCGGGGAGCTGTTTTTT. Protein: CASRTGSSNTGELFF. The chain recombines TRBV28 with TRBJ2-2, with TRBD1 as a possible D gene (6 bases). Trimming removed 6 bases at V and 0 bases at J, with 11 bases between. This CDR3 spans 15 amino acids. Germline assignment: CDR1 MDHEN and CDR2 SYDVKM.

This clonotype was seen a few times. The chain has TRBV30 and TRBJ2-7; no firm D call. This CDR3 contains 11 residues. The germline CDR1 and CDR2 sequences are GTSNPN and SVGIG (reference sequence). Deletions cut 0 bases from V and 6 bases from J, with 6 bases between. The CDR3 DNA reads TGTGCCTGGAGTGTATGGGGCGAGCAGTACTTC. Protein: CAWSVWGEQYF.

This clonotype was detected a few times. The genes are TRBV28 and TRBJ2-3, with D unclear. The V end lost 5 bases, the J end lost 7 bases, and 10 bases lay between the germline ends. This CDR3 comprises 12 residues. CDR1 and CDR2 from the germline V gene are MDHEN and SYDVKM. The chain's CDR3 is CASSILGYTQYF. CDR3 DNA sequence: TGTGCCAGCAGTATCCTCGGGTATACGCAGTATTTT.

CDR3 region: CASSRNNPSGGLYNEQFF. For the CDR3, the DNA is TGTGCCAGCAGCCGAAATAACCCGAGCGGGGGCTTATACAATGAGCAGTTCTTC. The chain joins TRBV5-4 to TRBJ2-1; 8 nucleotides agree with TRBD2. The CDR3 covers 18 residues. The J segment lost 4 bases and the V segment lost 4 bases, leaving 16 bases of the junction unmatched. Per germline, CDR1 SGHNT and CDR2 YYREEE (reference sequence). Complete variable domain (other parts from reference TRBV5-4 and TRBJ2-1): ETGVTQSPTHLIKTRGQQVTLRCSSQSGHNTVSWYQQALGQGPQFIFQYYREEENGRGNFPPRFSGLQFPNYSSELNVNALELDDSALYLCASSRNNPSGGLYNEQFFGPGTRLTVL.

V is TRBV29-1 and J is TRBJ2-7; 9 bases map to TRBD2. Germline assignment: CDR1 SQVTM and CDR2 ANQGSEA. V lost 3 bases and J lost 7; bases outside the gene matches: 7. The CDR3 contains 13 residues. The CDR3: CSVDRLAGREQYF. As DNA, the CDR3 is TGCAGCGTTGATCGGCTAGCGGGAAGGGAGCAGTACTTC.

The V and J genes are TRBV18 and TRBJ2-3, with 13 bases identical to TRBD2. The CDR3 consists of 18 residues. V shed 2 bases, J shed 4 bases, and the junction held 9 bases outside the gene matches. Germline CDR1 KGHSH, CDR2 LQKENI. For the CDR3, the DNA is TGTGCCAGCTCACCATTGGGACTAGCGGGACTGGTCGCAGATACGCAGTATTTT. Its translation is CASSPLGLAGLVADTQYF.

There are a few counts of this clonotype. The V and J genes are TRBV20-1 and TRBJ2-1; TRBD2 matches 11 bases. The germline gives CDR1 DFQATT, CDR2 SNEGSKA (reference sequence). V gave up 4 bases and J gave up 6 bases; unmatched junction bases: 8. The length of the CDR3 is 15 residues. The CDR3 DNA follows: TGCAGTGCTATAACCGGGACTAGCGGATCCAATGAGCAGTTCTTC. This translates into CSAITGTSGSNEQFF.

In its sample, this clonotype was seen a few times. The chain combines TRBV30 with TRBJ2-7; D not certain. The CDR3 consists of 13 residues. Trimming removed 3 bases at V and 3 bases at J, with 12 bases between. Germline V gives CDR1 GTSNPN, CDR2 SVGIG (reference sequence). CDR3 DNA: TGTGCCTGGAGCCAGCAACTCTTCTACGAGCAGTACTTC. This codes for CAWSQQLFYEQYF.